This passage covers 8 T cell receptor beta chains from one sample sequenced in a study of shared clonotypes between healthy human individuals. Profiled with immunoSEQ multiplex PCR; TCRdb holds only in-frame clones, not every one. The sample yields about 2.3 million clones, over 85% seen once. Sequenced material: naive CD4+ T cells from PBMCs. The subset: CD45RA+ positively selected. These receptors all come from a man between 18 and 35 years old in good health. Some clones in this sample may be carry-over from other donors' samples.

The rearrangement joins TRBV2 to TRBJ1-2, with D possibly being TRBD1 (5 bases). CDR3 length: 13 residues. The germline V and J ends were trimmed by 7 bases and 0 bases, with 9 bases remaining between them. Germline V CDR1 and CDR2: SNHLY, FYNNEI. The CDR3 loop is CASKVGANYGYTF. In DNA, the CDR3 is TGTGCCAGCAAGGTGGGGGCTAACTATGGCTACACCTTC.

The V gene is TRBV28, the J gene TRBJ2-7, with a possible D match to TRBD1 (5 bases). The length of the CDR3 is 13 residues. V was pared by 3 bases and J by 1 base, with 7 bases between. Germline assignment: CDR1 MDHEN and CDR2 SYDVKM. The CDR3 region is CASSFQGSYEQYF. The CDR3 DNA reads TGTGCCAGCAGTTTTCAGGGATCCTACGAGCAGTACTTC.

The chain employs TRBV5-1 and TRBJ2-7; D unclear. The CDR3 runs to 14 residues. V dropped 0 bases and J dropped 6 bases, with 13 bases sitting between them. Germline CDR1 is SGHRS and CDR2 is YFSETQ. The CDR3 DNA sequence: TGCGCCAGCAGCTTGGACAGTCCTCGAGGCGAGCAGTACTTC. Translating gives CASSLDSPRGEQYF.

Only one count was recorded for this clone. The chain has TRBV10-3 and TRBJ1-2, with 8 positions matching TRBD1. Germline CDR1 ENHRY, CDR2 SYGVKD. The CDR3 runs to 15 residues. V lost 6 bases to trimming and J lost 1 base; unmatched junction nucleotides: 7. In nucleotides, the CDR3 is TGTGCCATCAGCCGGGGACAGGCCCTTAACTATGGCTACACCTTC. Residues: CAISRGQALNYGYTF.

This chain joins TRBV29-1 and TRBJ1-2, with unresolved D. The CDR3 contains 14 residues. The V gene lost 6 bases and the J gene lost 4 bases, with 18 bases spanning the gap. Germline values: CDR1 SQVTM, CDR2 ANQGSEA. The CDR3 spells CSVPLIDGSYGYTF. As DNA, the CDR3 is TGCAGCGTCCCCCTGATTGACGGGAGCTATGGCTACACCTTC.

This sequence joins TRBV29-1 and TRBJ2-5; perhaps TRBD1 as D (7 bases). CDR3 size: 12 residues. Trimming removed 6 bases from V and 5 bases from J, with 13 bases in between. Per germline, CDR1 SQVTM and CDR2 ANQGSEA. CDR3 in amino acids: CSVGGGDETQYF. Here the CDR3 DNA reads TGCAGCGTAGGGGGCGGGGACGAGACCCAGTACTTC.

The CDR3 loop reads CASSPGLAESEQYF. The CDR3 nucleotides read TGTGCCAGCTCACCGGGACTAGCCGAATCCGAGCAGTACTTC. The chain employs TRBV18 and TRBJ2-7, with TRBD2 matching over 9 bases. Germline V gene lookup returns CDR1 KGHSH and CDR2 LQKENI. J gave up 6 bases and V 3 bases, and 6 bases lay outside the gene matches. CDR3 length: 14 residues.

The rearrangement uses TRBV2 and TRBJ1-5; 7 nucleotides agree with TRBD1. Germline V gives CDR1 SNHLY, CDR2 FYNNEI. J lost 1 base, V lost 6 bases, and 6 bases had no gene match. This CDR3 spans 15 amino acids. The CDR3 DNA reads as TGTGCCAGCAGATCCGGGACAGTCAGCAATCAGCCCCAGCATTTT. Encoded protein: CASRSGTVSNQPQHF.